These T cell receptor beta chains were read from a single sample in a study of memory CD4+ T cells and cytomegalovirus serostatus. The assay was immunoSEQ multiplex PCR, and TCRdb's table has in-frame clones only and misses some. This sample has approximately 45,000 clones; 79% occur once, and the top ten carry around 1.1%. The sequenced material came from memory CD4+ T cells from blood. The source is an adult in good health and CMV-seronegative. Both conserved end residues are part of each CDR3. The D gene is left open where the match is weak. Expanded clones are given a class, and other clones once, few, many or no size at all.

v_call d_call clone_size cdr3_aa
TRBV6-5 - - CASSYSGPF
TRBV6-1 TRBD2 - CASSAGRYLAGASEQFF
TRBV10-3 - - CAISRLANTDTQYF
TRBV7-9 TRBD2 - CASSSRLASTDTQYF
TRBV7-2 - - CASSLETRETQYF
TRBV9 - - CASSPSTDTQYF
TRBV11-2 - - CASSPRTAGQRSSYNEQFF
TRBV18 - - CASSPSGERDYGYTF
TRBV7-2 - - CASSTSAGQPQHF
TRBV7-2 TRBD2 once CASSRTSGTQNIQYF
TRBV29-1 TRBD2 - CSVWTSGGSYEQYF
TRBV5-6 - - CASSLVGGSEAFF
TRBV7-9 TRBD2 - CASSLLRGLGEEQFF